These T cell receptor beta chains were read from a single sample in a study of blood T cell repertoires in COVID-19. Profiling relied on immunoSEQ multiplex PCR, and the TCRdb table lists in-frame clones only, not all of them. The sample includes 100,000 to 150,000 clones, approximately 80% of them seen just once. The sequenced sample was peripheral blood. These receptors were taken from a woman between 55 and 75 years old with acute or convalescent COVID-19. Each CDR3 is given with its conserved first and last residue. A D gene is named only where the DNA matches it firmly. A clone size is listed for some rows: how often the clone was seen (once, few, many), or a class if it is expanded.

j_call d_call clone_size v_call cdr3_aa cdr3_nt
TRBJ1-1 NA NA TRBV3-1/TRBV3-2 CASSSGGRGTEAFF TGTGCCAGCAGCTCGGGGGGACGTGGCACTGAAGCTTTCTTT
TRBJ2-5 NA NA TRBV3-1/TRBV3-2 CASSRSSGAAQYF TGTGCCAGCAGCCGGTCCTCCGGCGCGGCCCAGTACTTC
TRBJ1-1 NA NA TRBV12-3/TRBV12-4 CASSSGVNTEAFF TGTGCCAGCAGTTCAGGTGTGAACACTGAAGCTTTCTTT
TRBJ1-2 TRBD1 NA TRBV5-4 CASSLADRGRPYGYTF TGTGCCAGCAGCTTGGCCGACAGGGGGCGTCCCTATGGCTACACCTTC
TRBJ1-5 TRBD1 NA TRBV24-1 CATSDPTGKRPPQHF TGTGCCACCAGTGATCCGACAGGGAAAAGGCCGCCCCAGCATTTT
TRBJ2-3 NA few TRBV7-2 CASRYQGWDTQYF TGTGCCAGTCGTTACCAGGGGTGGGATACGCAGTATTTT
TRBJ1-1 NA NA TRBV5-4 CASQTYSGDEAFF TGTGCCAGCCAAACATATTCAGGGGATGAAGCTTTCTTT
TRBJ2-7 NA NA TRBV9 CASSEDSSEQYF TGTGCCAGCAGCGAGGACAGTAGCGAGCAGTACTTC
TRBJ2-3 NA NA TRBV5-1 CASSAGQITDTQYF TGCGCCAGCAGCGCGGGACAGATCACAGATACGCAGTATTTT
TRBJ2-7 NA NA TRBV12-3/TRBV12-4 CASSLTNYEQYF TGTGCCAGCAGTTTAACTAACTACGAACAGTACTTC
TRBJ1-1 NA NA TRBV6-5 CASRSQGGTEAFF TGTGCCAGCCGCTCCCAGGGAGGCACTGAAGCTTTCTTT